The clone carrying this T cell receptor (beta chain) was picked up many times. Its antigen is unknown. The V end was cut by 4 bases, the J end by 0 bases, with 8 bases between. The CDR3 consists of 14 residues. CDR1 is SGHDN, CDR2 FVKESK, per germline. This record comes from a study of T-cell reconstitution after alpha-beta-depleted transplantation in children. Broader study findings: Newly produced T cells mostly provided counts and TCRbeta diversity after one year, as hyperexpanded clones declined. There were reportedly several hundred expanded graft clones from which alpha-beta T cells came about two months after transplant.

Unique molecular identifiers were built into the TCRbeta library. TCRdb re-called the PCR reads with MiXCR, one entry per CDR3 protein. The sample has 280,000 or so distinct CDR3 sequences; more than 9% are singletons. Sequencing was performed on peripheral blood, taken 180 days after TCRalphabeta/CD19-depleted stem cell transplant. This clonotype was sampled from a male patient aged 2-15 years who had a stem cell transplant for chronic granulomatous disease, so the T cells may come from the graft donor. This rearrangement joins TRBV14 to TRBJ2-3; no firm D call. The CDR3 here is CASSLLPSTDTQYF. The CDR3 DNA follows: TGTGCCAGCAGCCTACTGCCTAGCACAGATACGCAGTATTTT.